A single sample gave rise to the 5 T cell receptor beta chains below, sequenced in a study of blood T cell repertoires in COVID-19 (dated by TCRdb to 2018 to 2020). Libraries were constructed by the immunoSEQ multiplex PCR assay. As stored in TCRdb, this immuneACCESS dataset retains in-frame rearrangements with V and J assigned. A fraction of the clones does not appear; measured against another copy, unresolved V genes explain less than half of the discrepancy, and the remainder lacks a known reason. The sample has roughly 140,000 clones on record, over 70% of them singletons. The ten largest account for roughly 8.7% of the sample. The sequenced sample was peripheral blood. Every receptor here comes from a man in his forties or fifties with active or convalescent COVID-19.

The chain carries TRBV7-9 and TRBJ2-2; TRBD2 agrees at 16 bases. This CDR3 has 19 residues. The V gene's germline CDR1 is SEHNR and CDR2 FQNEAQ (reference sequence). The J segment lost 6 bases and the V segment lost 0 bases, leaving 7 bases of the junction unmatched. The CDR3 reads CASSLALGLAGGPSGELFF. The CDR3 nucleotides read TGTGCCAGCAGCTTAGCGTTGGGACTAGCGGGAGGGCCCTCCGGGGAGCTGTTTTTT. The full variable domain, rest sourced from reference TRBV7-9 and TRBJ2-2, is DTGVSQNPRHKITKRGQNVTFRCDPISEHNRLYWYRQTLGQGPEFLTYFQNEAQLEKSRLLSDRFSAERPKGSFSTLEIQRTEQGDSAMYLCASSLALGLAGGPSGELFFGEGSRLTVL.

This clone was counted a few times. The V call is TRBV28, the J call TRBJ1-6; D may be TRBD1 (6 bases). There are 14 residues in the CDR3. Trimming shortened V by 3 bases and J by 9 bases, and 12 bases separated the two germline ends. Looked up from germline, CDR1 is MDHEN and CDR2 is SYDVKM. The CDR3 DNA sequence: TGTGCCAGCAGTTTTGGACAGAAGTTTTCACCCCTCCACTTT. Its protein product is CASSFGQKFSPLHF.

The rearrangement links TRBV19 to TRBJ1-5, with TRBD1 matching over 12 bases. The CDR3 has 17 residues. Unmatched junction bases numbered 7, after V lost 5 bases and J lost 2 bases. Germline lookup yields CDR1 LNHDA and CDR2 SQIVND (reference sequence). In DNA, the CDR3 is TGTGCCAGTAGTTCGGGGACAGGGGGCCCGGGCAATCAGCCCCAGCATTTT. It encodes CASSSGTGGPGNQPQHF.

The chain uses TRBV29-1 and TRBJ1-1; D perhaps matches TRBD1 (5 bases). V was cut by 4 bases and J by 7 bases, with 10 bases left in between. The germline V gene encodes CDR1 SQVTM and CDR2 ANQGSEA. This CDR3 is built from 11 residues. The CDR3 here is CSVGRGFEAFF. CDR3 in DNA: TGCAGCGTTGGGAGGGGTTTTGAAGCTTTCTTT.

The rearrangement links TRBV11-2 to TRBJ2-2, with a weak D call TRBD1 (5 bases). This CDR3 spans 16 amino acids. Per the germline V gene, CDR1 is SGHAT and CDR2 is FQNNGV. The V and J ends lost 3 bases and 0 bases respectively, with 11 bases between them. Here the CDR3 reads CASSFSRGTNTGELFF. The CDR3 DNA is TGTGCCAGCAGCTTTAGTAGGGGTACGAACACCGGGGAGCTGTTTTTT.